One and the same sample provided the 7 T cell receptor beta chains below, sequenced in a study of beta chain features in type 1 diabetes. The sequenced template was cDNA made from the entire isolated RNA. Assay used: immunoSEQ multiplex PCR; TCRdb lists only in-frame clones, some missing. The sample has a few hundred thousand clones; around 13% are singletons. For these TCRs, the target antigens are not known. Points from the study as a whole: All four CD4+ subsets from Type 1 diabetes patients carried moderately but significantly shorter TCRB CDR3s.

Source material: naive CD4+ T cells from blood. The receptors stem from a woman between 18 and 30 years old with type 1 diabetes.

The rearrangement joins TRBV4-2 to TRBJ2-7, with D tentatively TRBD2 (5 bases). Trimming left V 0 bases short and J 4 bases short, with 10 bases between. Germline CDR1 LGHNA, CDR2 YNFKEQ. CDR3 length equals 14 residues. In nucleotides, the CDR3 is TGTGCCAGCAGCCAAGAGAGGGCAGAGTACGAGCAGTACTTC. As protein: CASSQERAEYEQYF.

This clone was seen a handful of times. The CDR3 DNA follows: TGTGCCAGTAGTATGACTAGCGGGGTTCCTGAGCAGTTCTTC. This gives the protein CASSMTSGVPEQFF. The chain recombines TRBV19 with TRBJ2-1, with 11 bases identical to TRBD2. V shed 3 bases, J shed 9 bases, and the junction held 4 bases outside the gene matches. CDR3 size: 14 residues. Germline-derived CDR1 and CDR2 are LNHDA and SQIVND (reference sequence).

The rearrangement uses TRBV30 and TRBJ2-1; tentatively, D is TRBD1 (5 bases). The CDR3 is 11 amino acids. The V and J ends lost 5 bases and 10 bases respectively, with 12 bases between them. Germline loops: CDR1 GTSNPN, CDR2 SVGIG (reference sequence). The CDR3 spells CAWGRAWEQFF. The CDR3 coding sequence is TGTGCCTGGGGCAGGGCATGGGAGCAGTTCTTC.

This clone was recorded a few times. V usage is TRBV4-3 and J usage is TRBJ2-3, with 7 bases matching TRBD2. The CDR3 length is 16 residues. CDR1 and CDR2 (germline): LGHNA, YSLEER. The V and J ends lost 3 bases and 3 bases, in that order; junction bases with no gene match: 9. The CDR3 region is CASSQIWGAGTDTQYF. CDR3 bases: TGCGCCAGCAGCCAGATTTGGGGAGCGGGGACAGATACGCAGTATTTT.

The chain recombines TRBV7-2 with TRBJ2-2; D call uncertain. The CDR3 runs to 13 residues. V was cut by 4 bases and J by 3 bases, with 6 bases left in between. Germline CDR1 and CDR2: SGHTA and FQGNSA. The CDR3 region has the DNA TGTGCCAGCAGCTCAGAGGACACCGGGGAGCTGTTTTTT. It translates to CASSSEDTGELFF.

This rearrangement joins TRBV7-2 to TRBJ2-7; D may be TRBD1 (6 bases). V was trimmed by 5 bases and J by 2 bases, leaving 16 bases between them. The CDR3 covers 15 residues. Germline CDR1 SGHTA, CDR2 FQGNSA. The CDR3 DNA reads TGTGCCAGCAGCATCTACAGGGCGGGCACCTACGAGCAGTACTTC. It translates to CASSIYRAGTYEQYF.

This clone has a handful of counts. The genes are TRBV29-1 and TRBJ2-1; 7 bases fit TRBD1. Trimming at V came to 5 bases and at J to 8 bases, leaving 12 bases not matched to a gene. Germline-derived CDR1 and CDR2 are SQVTM and ANQGSEA. The CDR3 has 14 amino acids. The CDR3 reads CSVRRQGEYYEQFF. CDR3 nucleotides: TGCAGCGTTAGGCGGCAGGGGGAGTATTATGAGCAGTTCTTC.